A selection of T cell receptor beta chains follows, all from one sample in a study of human T cells and chemical hapten exposure. MiXCR, applied by TCRdb to the RACE reads, yields one record per CDR3 protein. The table lists 73,000 or so distinct CDR3 sequences, roughly 8.5% of them singletons. The specimen was whole blood, collected in connection with sensitization to the hapten diphenylcyclopropenone (DPC). These TCRs come from a woman aged 45-59 years with alopecia areata. Some clones in this sample may be carry-over from other donors' samples. CDR3s include the opening cysteine and the closing phenylalanine or tryptophan. Fields, in order: clone size, V gene, J gene, D gene, CDR3 protein, CDR3 DNA. D genes are given only for firm matches. Clone size is stated in some rows and not others, as once, few, many or a class when expanded.

abundance: many
v_gene: TRBV3-1
j_gene: TRBJ1-5
d_gene: -
CDR3aa: CASSQDYPRGDQPQHF
CDR3nt: TGTGCCAGCAGCCAAGATTATCCGCGGGGGGATCAGCCCCAGCATTTT

abundance: many
v_gene: TRBV27
j_gene: TRBJ2-3
d_gene: TRBD1
CDR3aa: CASSKTGALTDTQYF
CDR3nt: TGTGCCAGCAGTAAGACAGGGGCTCTCACAGATACGCAGTATTTT

abundance: -
v_gene: TRBV5-1
j_gene: TRBJ2-1
d_gene: -
CDR3aa: CASNDGGTEQFF
CDR3nt: TGCGCCAGCAATGACGGGGGAACTGAGCAGTTCTTC

abundance: -
v_gene: TRBV6-6
j_gene: TRBJ1-2
d_gene: -
CDR3aa: CASSYEGKGGSGYTF
CDR3nt: TGTGCCAGCAGTTACGAAGGGAAGGGAGGCTCTGGCTACACCTTC

abundance: many
v_gene: TRBV9
j_gene: TRBJ1-5
d_gene: -
CDR3aa: CASSVAGGRYQPQHF
CDR3nt: TGTGCCAGCAGCGTAGCTGGAGGGAGGTATCAGCCCCAGCATTTT

abundance: many
v_gene: TRBV20-1
j_gene: TRBJ1-1
d_gene: -
CDR3aa: CSAREDDYTEAFF
CDR3nt: TGCAGTGCTAGAGAGGATGACTACACTGAAGCTTTCTTT

abundance: many
v_gene: TRBV7-9
j_gene: TRBJ2-3
d_gene: -
CDR3aa: CASSLGLDGGHRKDTQYF
CDR3nt: TGTGCCAGCAGCTTGGGGCTAGACGGGGGGCATCGTAAAGATACGCAGTATTTT

abundance: few
v_gene: TRBV7-6
j_gene: TRBJ2-7
d_gene: -
CDR3aa: CASSLADSVSVYEQYF
CDR3nt: TGTGCCAGCAGCCTAGCTGATAGCGTCAGCGTCTACGAGCAGTACTTC

abundance: many
v_gene: TRBV28
j_gene: TRBJ1-4
d_gene: -
CDR3aa: CASGRLNEKLFF
CDR3nt: TGTGCCAGCGGGAGACTCAATGAAAAACTGTTTTTT

abundance: -
v_gene: TRBV18
j_gene: TRBJ2-5
d_gene: -
CDR3aa: CASSLTGPETQYF
CDR3nt: TGTGCCAGCTCCCTCACGGGCCCGGAGACCCAGTACTTC

abundance: -
v_gene: TRBV30
j_gene: TRBJ2-7
d_gene: TRBD2
CDR3aa: CAWRRVAGTYEQYF
CDR3nt: TGTGCCTGGAGGAGAGTAGCGGGGACCTACGAGCAGTACTTC

abundance: many
v_gene: TRBV6-6
j_gene: TRBJ1-5
d_gene: -
CDR3aa: CASSYSTGTQPQHF
CDR3nt: TGTGCCAGCAGTTACTCCACAGGGACTCAGCCCCAGCATTTT

abundance: -
v_gene: TRBV12-3/TRBV12-4
j_gene: TRBJ2-3
d_gene: TRBD2
CDR3aa: CASSSGGQDYDTQYF
CDR3nt: TGTGCCAGCAGTTCGGGGGGGCAGGACTATGATACGCAGTATTTT

abundance: few
v_gene: TRBV20-1
j_gene: TRBJ2-3
d_gene: TRBD2
CDR3aa: CSARDMKAGTSTQYF
CDR3nt: TGCAGTGCTAGAGATATGAAGGCCGGGACTAGCACGCAGTATTTT

abundance: once
v_gene: TRBV5-6
j_gene: TRBJ2-7
d_gene: -
CDR3aa: CASSLGRSYEQYF
CDR3nt: TGTGCCAGCAGCTTAGGCCGCTCCTACGAGCAGTACTTC

abundance: few
v_gene: TRBV29-1
j_gene: TRBJ2-5
d_gene: -
CDR3aa: CSVEVQQETQYF
CDR3nt: TGCAGCGTTGAAGTTCAGCAAGAGACCCAGTACTTC

abundance: few
v_gene: TRBV29-1
j_gene: TRBJ1-1
d_gene: -
CDR3aa: CSVDLGGLTTEAFF
CDR3nt: TGCAGCGTTGATCTAGGGGGGCTGACCACTGAAGCTTTCTTT

abundance: few
v_gene: TRBV10-1
j_gene: TRBJ2-7
d_gene: -
CDR3aa: CASSRTPTYEQYF
CDR3nt: TGCGCCAGCAGTCGGACACCCACCTACGAGCAGTACTTC

abundance: -
v_gene: TRBV3-1
j_gene: TRBJ1-2
d_gene: -
CDR3aa: CASSQERVSDYGYTF
CDR3nt: TGTGCCAGCAGCCAAGAGAGGGTTTCGGACTATGGCTACACCTTC

abundance: few
v_gene: TRBV27
j_gene: TRBJ2-7
d_gene: -
CDR3aa: CASSLGDLPYEQYF
CDR3nt: TGTGCCAGCAGTTTAGGGGACTTACCCTACGAGCAGTACTTC

abundance: few
v_gene: TRBV5-1
j_gene: TRBJ1-1
d_gene: TRBD1
CDR3aa: CASSLSQGAAAFF
CDR3nt: TGCGCCAGCAGCTTGAGCCAGGGGGCAGCAGCTTTCTTT

abundance: few
v_gene: TRBV27
j_gene: TRBJ1-1
d_gene: -
CDR3aa: CASSLSIPTGKNTEAFF
CDR3nt: TGTGCCAGCAGTTTATCGATCCCGACAGGAAAGAACACTGAAGCTTTCTTT

abundance: many
v_gene: TRBV28
j_gene: TRBJ2-4
d_gene: -
CDR3aa: CASALANIQYF
CDR3nt: TGTGCCAGCGCCCTCGCAAACATTCAGTACTTC

abundance: few
v_gene: TRBV20-1
j_gene: TRBJ2-7
d_gene: TRBD2
CDR3aa: CSAQGTSGGSYEQYF
CDR3nt: TGCAGTGCTCAGGGGACTAGCGGGGGTTCCTACGAGCAGTACTTC

abundance: -
v_gene: TRBV29-1
j_gene: TRBJ1-5
d_gene: -
CDR3aa: CSVGATNQPQHF
CDR3nt: TGCAGCGTTGGTGCTACGAATCAGCCCCAGCATTTT

abundance: many
v_gene: TRBV18
j_gene: TRBJ1-6
d_gene: -
CDR3aa: CASSPTGAWNSPLHF
CDR3nt: TGTGCCAGCTCACCGACCGGGGCCTGGAATTCACCCCTCCACTTT

abundance: many
v_gene: TRBV29-1
j_gene: TRBJ1-2
d_gene: -
CDR3aa: CSVPDVGYYGYTF
CDR3nt: TGCAGCGTTCCGGACGTAGGGTACTATGGCTACACCTTC

abundance: -
v_gene: TRBV24-1
j_gene: TRBJ2-5
d_gene: -
CDR3aa: CATSSEEVHRSEETQYF
CDR3nt: TGTGCCACCAGTTCTGAGGAGGTCCACAGGTCTGAGGAGACCCAGTACTTC

abundance: few
v_gene: TRBV6-2/TRBV6-3
j_gene: TRBJ1-1
d_gene: TRBD1
CDR3aa: CASSYKPYRDRGRDTEAFF
CDR3nt: TGTGCCAGCAGTTACAAACCTTACCGGGACAGGGGAAGGGACACTGAAGCTTTCTTT

abundance: few
v_gene: TRBV10-3
j_gene: TRBJ2-3
d_gene: -
CDR3aa: CAISDRAGNKQFISDTQYF
CDR3nt: TGTGCCATCAGTGACCGGGCAGGGAATAAACAATTCATTTCAGATACGCAGTATTTT

abundance: few
v_gene: TRBV28
j_gene: TRBJ2-7
d_gene: -
CDR3aa: CASSFSGASSYEQYF
CDR3nt: TGTGCCAGCAGTTTTTCAGGGGCCAGCTCCTACGAGCAGTACTTC

abundance: -
v_gene: TRBV2
j_gene: TRBJ1-1
d_gene: TRBD1
CDR3aa: CASSGRGQANTEAFF
CDR3nt: TGTGCCAGCAGTGGGAGGGGGCAGGCGAACACTGAAGCTTTCTTT

abundance: -
v_gene: TRBV29-1
j_gene: TRBJ2-7
d_gene: -
CDR3aa: CSARWSSSSYEQYF
CDR3nt: TGCAGCGCCAGATGGAGTTCAAGCTCCTACGAGCAGTACTTC

abundance: few
v_gene: TRBV30
j_gene: TRBJ2-1
d_gene: TRBD2
CDR3aa: CAWRAGYYNEQFF
CDR3nt: TGTGCCTGGAGAGCGGGGTACTACAATGAGCAGTTCTTC

abundance: many
v_gene: TRBV29-1
j_gene: TRBJ2-3
d_gene: -
CDR3aa: CSVDQDSTDTQYF
CDR3nt: TGCAGCGTTGATCAGGACAGCACAGATACGCAGTATTTT

abundance: -
v_gene: TRBV7-2
j_gene: TRBJ2-3
d_gene: -
CDR3aa: CASRGGDTQYF
CDR3nt: TGTGCCAGCCGAGGGGGAGATACGCAGTATTTT

abundance: many
v_gene: TRBV7-2
j_gene: TRBJ2-5
d_gene: -
CDR3aa: CASSAEKRTDVQETQYF
CDR3nt: TGTGCCAGCAGCGCGGAAAAACGGACAGATGTCCAAGAGACCCAGTACTTC

abundance: few
v_gene: TRBV6-5
j_gene: TRBJ2-7
d_gene: -
CDR3aa: CASSHGTGAGQYF
CDR3nt: TGTGCCAGCAGTCACGGGACTGGGGCTGGGCAGTACTTC

abundance: many
v_gene: TRBV6-2/TRBV6-3
j_gene: TRBJ2-3
d_gene: -
CDR3aa: CASRGDTQYF
CDR3nt: TGTGCCAGCAGAGGAGATACGCAGTATTTT

abundance: -
v_gene: TRBV5-1
j_gene: TRBJ1-1
d_gene: -
CDR3aa: CASSWGEFDEEAFF
CDR3nt: TGCGCCAGCAGCTGGGGGGAGTTTGATGAAGAAGCTTTCTTT

abundance: few
v_gene: TRBV7-2
j_gene: TRBJ2-3
d_gene: -
CDR3aa: CASNRQGRVTDTQYF
CDR3nt: TGTGCCAGCAACAGACAGGGGAGGGTCACAGATACGCAGTATTTT

abundance: -
v_gene: TRBV28
j_gene: TRBJ2-3
d_gene: TRBD2
CDR3aa: CASSLSLAGPTDTQYF
CDR3nt: TGTGCCAGCAGTTTGAGTCTAGCGGGCCCCACAGATACGCAGTATTTT

abundance: many
v_gene: TRBV29-1
j_gene: TRBJ2-2
d_gene: -
CDR3aa: CSVAWYADTGELFF
CDR3nt: TGCAGCGTTGCTTGGTACGCCGACACCGGGGAGCTGTTTTTT

abundance: -
v_gene: TRBV6-2/TRBV6-3
j_gene: TRBJ2-1
d_gene: -
CDR3aa: CASSYQGSNEQFF
CDR3nt: TGTGCCAGCAGTTACCAGGGGTCCAATGAGCAGTTCTTC

abundance: few
v_gene: TRBV19
j_gene: TRBJ1-6
d_gene: -
CDR3aa: CASRGVRGSPLHF
CDR3nt: TGTGCCAGTCGAGGGGTCCGGGGTTCACCCCTCCACTTT

abundance: -
v_gene: TRBV5-1
j_gene: TRBJ2-5
d_gene: -
CDR3aa: CASSLVSWETQYF
CDR3nt: TGCGCCAGCAGCTTGGTGTCGTGGGAGACCCAGTACTTC

abundance: many
v_gene: TRBV5-1
j_gene: TRBJ1-1
d_gene: -
CDR3aa: CASSLTGAMGKTEAFF
CDR3nt: TGCGCCAGCAGCTTGACTGGGGCGATGGGGAAGACTGAAGCTTTCTTT

abundance: -
v_gene: TRBV12-3/TRBV12-4
j_gene: TRBJ2-3
d_gene: -
CDR3aa: CASSYSGPTDTQYF
CDR3nt: TGTGCCAGCAGTTATTCGGGACCCACAGATACGCAGTATTTT

abundance: many
v_gene: TRBV6-5
j_gene: TRBJ1-1
d_gene: -
CDR3aa: CASRPHRRLNTEAFF
CDR3nt: TGTGCCAGCAGGCCCCACCGACGCTTGAACACTGAAGCTTTCTTT

abundance: many
v_gene: TRBV7-8
j_gene: TRBJ1-1
d_gene: -
CDR3aa: CASSYIGTEAFF
CDR3nt: TGTGCCAGCAGTTATATAGGCACTGAAGCTTTCTTT

abundance: -
v_gene: TRBV6-5
j_gene: TRBJ2-7
d_gene: TRBD2
CDR3aa: CASSVAGGRHEQYF
CDR3nt: TGTGCCAGCAGTGTAGCGGGAGGGCGGCACGAGCAGTACTTC

abundance: -
v_gene: TRBV12-3/TRBV12-4
j_gene: TRBJ1-1
d_gene: -
CDR3aa: CASSLWQRSTEAFF
CDR3nt: TGTGCCAGCAGTTTATGGCAGAGGTCCACTGAAGCTTTCTTT

abundance: -
v_gene: TRBV5-5
j_gene: TRBJ1-2
d_gene: -
CDR3aa: CASSFRQSANYGYTF
CDR3nt: TGTGCCAGCAGCTTTAGGCAGTCAGCTAACTATGGCTACACCTTC

abundance: -
v_gene: TRBV7-9
j_gene: TRBJ2-5
d_gene: TRBD1
CDR3aa: CASSSGQGGGETQYF
CDR3nt: TGTGCCAGCAGCTCGGGACAGGGTGGAGGAGAGACCCAGTACTTC

abundance: -
v_gene: TRBV29-1
j_gene: TRBJ2-7
d_gene: TRBD2
CDR3aa: CSVRVGTSGRRQYF
CDR3nt: TGCAGCGTCCGGGTGGGGACTAGCGGGAGGCGGCAGTACTTC

abundance: many
v_gene: TRBV6-2/TRBV6-3
j_gene: TRBJ1-5
d_gene: -
CDR3aa: CASSPTNWNQPQHF
CDR3nt: TGTGCCAGCAGCCCCACGAATTGGAATCAGCCCCAGCATTTT

abundance: many
v_gene: TRBV7-9
j_gene: TRBJ1-1
d_gene: -
CDR3aa: CASSPRGNTEAFF
CDR3nt: TGTGCCAGCAGCCCCAGGGGGAACACTGAAGCTTTCTTT